Listed below are T cell receptor beta chains from one sample, sequenced in a study of naive and memory T cell subsets. TCRdb re-called the UMI-ligation and nested PCR reads through MiXCR, storing one row per CDR3 protein. The data hold over 130,000 distinct CDR3 sequences, with approximately 18% observed a single time. What was sequenced was naive CD8+ T cells from blood. These receptors all stem from a human donor in good health. Each CDR3 is given with its conserved first and last residue. The D gene is left open where the match is weak. Rows give clone size only sometimes, using once, few, many, or a class for an expanded clone.

CDR3nt: TGTGCCAGCAGCTTATACCCAGGGGGCGGTGAAGCTTTCTTT
CDR3aa: CASSLYPGGGEAFF
j_gene: TRBJ1-1
v_gene: TRBV7-8
len: 14
abundance: few
d_gene: TRBD1

CDR3nt: TGTGCCAGCAGTTTATCTACCGGGACAGGGGATTACGAGCAGTACTTC
CDR3aa: CASSLSTGTGDYEQYF
j_gene: TRBJ2-7
v_gene: TRBV28
len: 16
abundance: NA
d_gene: TRBD1

CDR3nt: TGTGCCAGCAGTTTCCGGGGGAACTTGAACACTGAAGCTTTCTTT
CDR3aa: CASSFRGNLNTEAFF
j_gene: TRBJ1-1
v_gene: TRBV28
len: 15
abundance: NA
d_gene: NA

CDR3nt: TGTGCCAGCACCCTCCCCCTGGGGCCCTACAATGAGCAGTTCTTC
CDR3aa: CASTLPLGPYNEQFF
j_gene: TRBJ2-1
v_gene: TRBV28
len: 15
abundance: few
d_gene: NA

CDR3nt: TGTGCCAGCAGCCACGGACAGGGATACGAGCAGTACTTC
CDR3aa: CASSHGQGYEQYF
j_gene: TRBJ2-7
v_gene: TRBV7-6
len: 13
abundance: few
d_gene: TRBD1

CDR3nt: TGTGCCAGCAGTTCGACTGTTACCTACGAGCAGTACTTC
CDR3aa: CASSSTVTYEQYF
j_gene: TRBJ2-7
v_gene: TRBV28
len: 13
abundance: few
d_gene: NA

CDR3nt: TGTGCCAGCAGTTTTGGGGGACAGATTGAAGCTTTCTTT
CDR3aa: CASSFGGQIEAFF
j_gene: TRBJ1-1
v_gene: TRBV12-3/TRBV12-4
len: 13
abundance: NA
d_gene: TRBD1

CDR3nt: TGCGCCAGCAGCCAAGGGCAAACCTACGAGCAGTACTTC
CDR3aa: CASSQGQTYEQYF
j_gene: TRBJ2-7
v_gene: TRBV4-1
len: 13
abundance: many
d_gene: NA

CDR3nt: TGTGCCAGCAGGCGGGACAGGGGATTTGTAGATACGCAGTATTTT
CDR3aa: CASRRDRGFVDTQYF
j_gene: TRBJ2-3
v_gene: TRBV28
len: 15
abundance: NA
d_gene: TRBD1

CDR3nt: TGCAGTGCGGTACAGGGTGGGGTGCAGTACTTC
CDR3aa: CSAVQGGVQYF
j_gene: TRBJ2-7
v_gene: TRBV20-1
len: 11
abundance: NA
d_gene: NA

CDR3nt: TGTGCTAGTGGTTTGGTACGGACAGGGAGTGCCACCAACACTGAAGCTTTCTTT
CDR3aa: CASGLVRTGSATNTEAFF
j_gene: TRBJ1-1
v_gene: TRBV12-5
len: 18
abundance: NA
d_gene: TRBD1

CDR3nt: TGCATCGTTGCCGGCACCGAAGTGGAGCAGTACTTC
CDR3aa: CIVAGTEVEQYF
j_gene: TRBJ2-7
v_gene: TRBV29-1
len: 12
abundance: NA
d_gene: NA

CDR3nt: TGTGCCACAAGGGGCGGGGAGCTGTTTTTT
CDR3aa: CATRGGELFF
j_gene: TRBJ2-2
v_gene: TRBV7-2
len: 10
abundance: few
d_gene: NA

CDR3nt: TGCAGTGCCGGGGTCTATGGCTACACCTTC
CDR3aa: CSAGVYGYTF
j_gene: TRBJ1-2
v_gene: TRBV20-1
len: 10
abundance: NA
d_gene: NA

CDR3nt: TGTGCCAGCAGCTTATCCGGGACAGACACAACTAATGAAAAACTGTTTTTT
CDR3aa: CASSLSGTDTTNEKLFF
j_gene: TRBJ1-4
v_gene: TRBV7-2
len: 17
abundance: NA
d_gene: TRBD1

CDR3nt: TGTGCCAGCAGCCAAGTCCAGGTTACGGGTTACGAGCAGTACTTC
CDR3aa: CASSQVQVTGYEQYF
j_gene: TRBJ2-7
v_gene: TRBV3-1
len: 15
abundance: NA
d_gene: NA

CDR3nt: TGTGCCAGCAGTTTAGGGGACAGGGGAGGGACTGAAGCTTTCTTT
CDR3aa: CASSLGDRGGTEAFF
j_gene: TRBJ1-1
v_gene: TRBV12-3/TRBV12-4
len: 15
abundance: NA
d_gene: TRBD1

CDR3nt: TGTGCCAGCAGGGCCCTTAGCTCCTACAATGAGCAGTTCTTC
CDR3aa: CASRALSSYNEQFF
j_gene: TRBJ2-1
v_gene: TRBV6-2/TRBV6-3
len: 14
abundance: NA
d_gene: NA

CDR3nt: TGTGCCAGCACTCCAAGCGGGCCGCCGAGCACAGATACGCAGTATTTT
CDR3aa: CASTPSGPPSTDTQYF
j_gene: TRBJ2-3
v_gene: TRBV6-5
len: 16
abundance: few
d_gene: NA

CDR3nt: TGTGCCAGCAGCGAAGAAGCCGCGGGAGGCGACAATGAGCAGTTCTTC
CDR3aa: CASSEEAAGGDNEQFF
j_gene: TRBJ2-1
v_gene: TRBV9
len: 16
abundance: NA
d_gene: TRBD2

CDR3nt: TGTGCCAGCAGCGTAGGGGGGATTCAAGAGACCCAGTACTTC
CDR3aa: CASSVGGIQETQYF
j_gene: TRBJ2-5
v_gene: TRBV9
len: 14
abundance: few
d_gene: NA

CDR3nt: TGTGCCAGCAGCCTCCTGGGGGAATACAATGAGCAGTTCTTC
CDR3aa: CASSLLGEYNEQFF
j_gene: TRBJ2-1
v_gene: TRBV5-5
len: 14
abundance: NA
d_gene: NA

CDR3nt: TGTGCCAGCAGTTTATGGGGCAGCAACTACGAGCAGTACTTC
CDR3aa: CASSLWGSNYEQYF
j_gene: TRBJ2-7
v_gene: TRBV28
len: 14
abundance: NA
d_gene: NA

CDR3nt: TGTGCCAGCAGTGAACGGTTCGGGGCTTACGAGCAGTACTTC
CDR3aa: CASSERFGAYEQYF
j_gene: TRBJ2-7
v_gene: TRBV2
len: 14
abundance: once
d_gene: NA

CDR3nt: TGCAGTGCTAGATATGTTGTAGACTCCTACGAGCAGTACTTC
CDR3aa: CSARYVVDSYEQYF
j_gene: TRBJ2-7
v_gene: TRBV20-1
len: 14
abundance: few
d_gene: NA

CDR3nt: TGCAGTGCCGAGTCGACTAGCGGGAATAACAATGAGCAGTTCTTC
CDR3aa: CSAESTSGNNNEQFF
j_gene: TRBJ2-1
v_gene: TRBV20-1
len: 15
abundance: few
d_gene: TRBD2

CDR3nt: TGTGCCAGCAGTTTACCCCAGGACCGGAATCAGCCCCAGCATTTT
CDR3aa: CASSLPQDRNQPQHF
j_gene: TRBJ1-5
v_gene: TRBV28
len: 15
abundance: few
d_gene: NA

CDR3nt: TGCAGCGTTGAGTTCCAGGACTTCTCCTACGAGCAGTACTTC
CDR3aa: CSVEFQDFSYEQYF
j_gene: TRBJ2-7
v_gene: TRBV29-1
len: 14
abundance: NA
d_gene: NA

CDR3nt: TGCAGCGTTGAGACAGGGGACTATGGCTACACCTTC
CDR3aa: CSVETGDYGYTF
j_gene: TRBJ1-2
v_gene: TRBV29-1
len: 12
abundance: many
d_gene: TRBD1

CDR3nt: TGTGCCAGCAGCCAAGATGGGGCGGGAATCACAGATACGCAGTATTTT
CDR3aa: CASSQDGAGITDTQYF
j_gene: TRBJ2-3
v_gene: TRBV3-1
len: 16
abundance: few
d_gene: NA

CDR3nt: TGTGCCAGCAGTTTTGCGGCCTGGGCCGGGACAGCATCCTACGAGCAGTACTTC
CDR3aa: CASSFAAWAGTASYEQYF
j_gene: TRBJ2-7
v_gene: TRBV28
len: 18
abundance: many
d_gene: TRBD1

CDR3nt: TGTGCCAGCAGTTACCCCAGGACAGGGGGCATCCACAATGAGCAGTTCTTC
CDR3aa: CASSYPRTGGIHNEQFF
j_gene: TRBJ2-1
v_gene: TRBV6-6
len: 17
abundance: NA
d_gene: TRBD1

CDR3nt: TGTGCCAGCAGCCAACCGGGACTAGCGGGGGGAACGGACTACAATGAGCAGTTCTTC
CDR3aa: CASSQPGLAGGTDYNEQFF
j_gene: TRBJ2-1
v_gene: TRBV6-6
len: 19
abundance: NA
d_gene: TRBD2

CDR3nt: TGTGCCAGCAGCCGGGGGGGTCAGCCCCAGCATTTT
CDR3aa: CASSRGGQPQHF
j_gene: TRBJ1-5
v_gene: TRBV7-9
len: 12
abundance: few
d_gene: NA

CDR3nt: TGCGCCAGCAGCTTTGGATATAGGACAGGGGGACCCTCCTACGAGCAGTACTTC
CDR3aa: CASSFGYRTGGPSYEQYF
j_gene: TRBJ2-7
v_gene: TRBV5-1
len: 18
abundance: few
d_gene: TRBD1

CDR3nt: TGCGCCAGCAGCCAAGATAGGGCAAGCGGGAGGAGCTCCTACGAGCAGTACTTC
CDR3aa: CASSQDRASGRSSYEQYF
j_gene: TRBJ2-7
v_gene: TRBV4-1
len: 18
abundance: NA
d_gene: TRBD2

CDR3nt: TGTGCCAGCAGTACAGGGAGCTACCTAAACGGCGCTTTCTTT
CDR3aa: CASSTGSYLNGAFF
j_gene: TRBJ1-1
v_gene: TRBV12-3/TRBV12-4
len: 14
abundance: NA
d_gene: NA

CDR3nt: TGTGCCAGCAGTTTATCTTACCGACAGACAGCTTTCTTT
CDR3aa: CASSLSYRQTAFF
j_gene: TRBJ1-1
v_gene: TRBV27
len: 13
abundance: NA
d_gene: NA

CDR3nt: TGTGCCACGACCTTGAGCGGGACAGTTAACAATGAGCAGTTCTTC
CDR3aa: CATTLSGTVNNEQFF
j_gene: TRBJ2-1
v_gene: TRBV12-3/TRBV12-4
len: 15
abundance: NA
d_gene: NA

CDR3nt: TGTGCCAGCAGCTCCGGCACAGATACGCAGTATTTT
CDR3aa: CASSSGTDTQYF
j_gene: TRBJ2-3
v_gene: TRBV27
len: 12
abundance: many
d_gene: NA

CDR3nt: TGTGCCAGCAGTGGGGGACCGGGCAATCAGCCCCAGCATTTT
CDR3aa: CASSGGPGNQPQHF
j_gene: TRBJ1-5
v_gene: TRBV6-5
len: 14
abundance: NA
d_gene: NA

CDR3nt: TGTGCCAGCAGCCCCCGGCAGGGGGTCCATGGGTCATACGGGGAGCTGTTTTTT
CDR3aa: CASSPRQGVHGSYGELFF
j_gene: TRBJ2-2
v_gene: TRBV13
len: 18
abundance: NA
d_gene: TRBD1

CDR3nt: TGTGCCAGCAGCACCGTGAGCTATGGCTACACCTTC
CDR3aa: CASSTVSYGYTF
j_gene: TRBJ1-2
v_gene: TRBV6-1
len: 12
abundance: NA
d_gene: NA

CDR3nt: TGTGCCAGCAGTTACTCGCGCAGGGACCATGGCTACACCTTC
CDR3aa: CASSYSRRDHGYTF
j_gene: TRBJ1-2
v_gene: TRBV6-5
len: 14
abundance: once
d_gene: NA